These 27 T cell receptor beta chains were sequenced from one sample in a study of cytomegalovirus exposure and HLA in healthy donors. The PCR had 60 Vbeta and 13 Jbeta primers. Measured with immunoSEQ multiplex PCR; TCRdb has only the in-frame clones, and not every one. The repertoire holds just over 200,000 clones, with 75% to 85% as singletons. The sequencing sample was made of PBMCs. The receptors here all came from a woman aged 40 to 55 in good health and CMV-seronegative.

This rearrangement joins TRBV7-9 to TRBJ2-1, with D tentatively TRBD2 (5 bases). In germline, CDR1 is SEHNR, CDR2 FQNEAQ (reference sequence). V was trimmed by 4 bases and J by 2 bases, leaving 15 bases between them. The CDR3 spans 16 residues. CDR3 sequence (DNA): TGTGCCAGCAGCTCCCTGGAACTAGACCCCTACAATGAGCAGTTCTTC. Translated: CASSSLELDPYNEQFF.

The V and J genes are TRBV4-1 and TRBJ2-7; the match to TRBD2 covers 13 bases. The CDR3 has 15 amino acids. The trim removed 4 bases at V and 5 bases at J, leaving 5 bases unmatched. Per germline, CDR1 MGHRA and CDR2 YSYEKL. The CDR3 reads CASSRPGTSGNEQYF. DNA for the CDR3: TGCGCCAGCAGCCGACCCGGGACTAGCGGGAACGAGCAGTACTTC.

Comments on this clone: A junction boundary mismatches the germline segment, possibly from a read error. CDR3 DNA: TGTTCCAGCAGCTTAGTTATCGGGAGCACAGATACGCAGTATTTT. This gives the protein CSSSLVIGSTDTQYF. V is TRBV7-9 and J is TRBJ2-3; D unresolved. The CDR3 has 15 residues. The V gene's germline CDR1 is SEHNR and CDR2 FQNEAQ (reference sequence).

The J gene is TRBJ1-2, the V gene TRBV7-9, with D perhaps matching TRBD1 (6 bases). The germline gives CDR1 SEHNR, CDR2 FQNEAQ (reference sequence). Between the trimmed V and J ends, which lost 7 bases and 6 bases, there was a span of 15 bases. The CDR3 is 13 amino acids. As DNA, the CDR3 is TGTGCCAGCATTAACAGGGCGGGCAATGGCTACACCTTC. Encoded protein: CASINRAGNGYTF.

The gene calls are TRBV28 and TRBJ1-4, with 7 positions matching TRBD1. Germline V lookup: CDR1 MDHEN, CDR2 SYDVKM. The J segment lost 0 bases and the V segment lost 4 bases, leaving 2 bases of the junction unmatched. The CDR3 has 15 residues. CDR3 region: CASSYDRATNEKLFF. Here the CDR3 DNA reads TGTGCCAGCAGTTATGACAGGGCAACTAATGAAAAACTGTTTTTT.

In its sample, this clone was seen once. The CDR3 loop reads CASSFGAAYEQYF. For the CDR3, the DNA is TGTGCCAGCAGCTTTGGGGCGGCCTACGAGCAGTACTTC. This chain links TRBV5-4 with TRBJ2-7; maybe TRBD1 (5 bases). V lost 2 bases and J lost 2, with 8 bases in between. This CDR3 region has 13 residues. Germline lookup yields CDR1 SGHNT and CDR2 YYREEE (reference sequence). The full variable domain, rest sourced from reference TRBV5-4 and TRBJ2-7, is ETGVTQSPTHLIKTRGQQVTLRCSSQSGHNTVSWYQQALGQGPQFIFQYYREEENGRGNFPPRFSGLQFPNYSSELNVNALELDDSALYLCASSFGAAYEQYFGPGTRLTVT.

This chain uses TRBV5-1 with TRBJ1-2; a weak D match, TRBD1 (5 bases). Trimming shortened V by 0 bases and J by 3 bases, and 12 bases separated the two germline ends. This CDR3 has 15 amino acids. Germline CDR1 reads SGHRS; CDR2 reads YFSETQ. The CDR3: CASSLEGARDYGYTF. CDR3 in DNA: TGCGCCAGCAGCTTGGAAGGGGCCCGGGACTATGGCTACACCTTC.

CDR3 sequence: CASSPGTEQETQYF. For the CDR3, the DNA is TGTGCCAGCAGCCCTGGGACAGAACAAGAGACCCAGTACTTC. This chain connects TRBV5-5 to TRBJ2-5; 7 nucleotides align to TRBD1. The J segment lost 2 bases and the V segment lost 4 bases, leaving 5 bases of the junction unmatched. The CDR3 consists of 14 residues. Germline CDR1 and CDR2: SGHKS and YYEKEE (reference sequence).

This clone was recorded once. The genes are TRBV4-1 and TRBJ2-3; D ambiguous. Germline V gene lookup returns CDR1 MGHRA and CDR2 YSYEKL. The V gene lost 0 bases and the J gene lost 2 bases, with 6 bases spanning the gap. The CDR3 is 14 residues long. The CDR3 loop is CASSQDHPTDTQYF. CDR3 sequence (DNA): TGCGCCAGCAGCCAAGACCATCCCACAGATACGCAGTATTTT.

The chain couples TRBV27 to TRBJ2-7, with a weak D call TRBD2 (6 bases). The CDR3 extends over 15 amino acids. The germline V gene has CDR1 MNHEY and CDR2 SMNVEV (reference sequence). V was clipped by 3 bases and J by 3 bases, with 15 bases between them. CDR3 sequence: CASSLVGTGLYEQYF. The CDR3 DNA follows: TGTGCCAGCAGTTTGGTTGGGACTGGCCTCTACGAGCAGTACTTC.

This clone was seen a single time. The CDR3 protein is CASSLVQGASDTQYF. The CDR3 bases are TGCGCCAGCAGCTTGGTTCAGGGGGCGTCAGATACGCAGTATTTT. This rearrangement joins TRBV5-1 to TRBJ2-3, with 8 positions matching TRBD1. Germline values: CDR1 SGHRS, CDR2 YFSETQ. Trimming removed 0 bases from V and 4 bases from J; junction bases left unmatched: 4. The CDR3 consists of 15 residues.

The chain links TRBV2 to TRBJ2-3, with TRBD2 identical over 10 bases. The germline V gene encodes CDR1 SNHLY and CDR2 FYNNEI. Trimming removed 8 bases from V and 3 bases from J; junction bases left unmatched: 5. CDR3 length: 14 residues. The CDR3 DNA reads as TGTGCCAGCCTCAGCGGGAGGGTGACAGATACGCAGTATTTT. The encoded protein is CASLSGRVTDTQYF.

The V gene is TRBV28, the J gene TRBJ2-5; 11 positions match TRBD1. There are 16 residues in the CDR3. The V gene end was trimmed by 4 bases and the J gene end by 4 bases; junction bases not matched to a gene: 8. Germline CDR1 is MDHEN and CDR2 is SYDVKM. CDR3: CASSSRTGGVGETQYF. The CDR3, as DNA: TGTGCCAGCAGTTCTCGGACAGGGGGCGTGGGAGAGACCCAGTACTTC.

The chain recombines TRBV19 with TRBJ2-5; 7 bases match TRBD1. J gave up 2 bases and V 2 bases, and 2 bases lay outside the gene matches. The CDR3 extends over 14 amino acids. The V gene's germline CDR1 is LNHDA and CDR2 SQIVND (reference sequence). The CDR3 loop reads CASSIWTGQETQYF. The CDR3 region has the DNA TGTGCCAGTAGTATATGGACAGGACAAGAGACCCAGTACTTC.

This clone showed up just once. The chain uses TRBV5-1 and TRBJ2-3; 9 bases fit TRBD2. The germline CDR1 and CDR2 sequences are SGHRS and YFSETQ. This CDR3 is 17 amino acids long. Trimming cost V 0 bases and J 2 bases; bases outside gene matches: 7. The CDR3: CASSLEPLAGTTDTQYF. Here the CDR3 DNA reads TGCGCCAGCAGCTTGGAACCCCTAGCGGGAACCACAGATACGCAGTATTTT.

The chain recombines TRBV11-2 with TRBJ2-7; a possible D gene is TRBD2 (6 bases). This CDR3 comprises 14 residues. Trimming cost V 1 base and J 2 bases, with 9 bases left between them. Per the germline V gene, CDR1 is SGHAT and CDR2 is FQNNGV. The DNA for the CDR3 is TGTGCCAGCAGCTTAGTCGGCGGGACCTACGAGCAGTACTTC. Residues: CASSLVGGTYEQYF. Variable domain in full (rest from reference TRBV11-2 and TRBJ2-7): EAGVAQSPRYKIIEKRQSVAFWCNPISGHATLYWYQQILGQGPKLLIQFQNNGVVDDSQLPKDRFSAERLKGVDSTLKIQPAKLEDSAVYLCASSLVGGTYEQYFGPGTRLTVT.

The chain joins TRBV7-2 to TRBJ1-2; D ambiguous. Germline CDR1 reads SGHTA; CDR2 reads FQGNSA. V gave up 3 bases and J gave up 8 bases, with 7 bases separating them. CDR3 length equals 11 residues. CDR3: CASSFNGGYTF. DNA for the CDR3: TGTGCCAGCAGCTTTAACGGGGGCTACACCTTC. The complete variable domain, with remaining parts taken from reference TRBV7-2 and TRBJ1-2, reads GAGVSQSPSNKVTEKGKDVELRCDPISGHTALYWYRQSLGQGLEFLIYFQGNSAPDKSGLPSDRFSAERTGGSVSTLTIQRTQQEDSAVYLCASSFNGGYTFGSGTRLTVV.

The chain carries TRBV30 and TRBJ2-3; 7 nucleotides agree with TRBD2. With 0 bases clipped from V and 3 bases from J, the junction kept 9 bases outside the gene matches. The CDR3 has 16 amino acids. Germline V CDR1 and CDR2: GTSNPN, SVGIG (reference sequence). The CDR3 loop reads CAWSVSRGRITDTQYF. As DNA, the CDR3 is TGTGCCTGGAGTGTTTCCCGCGGGAGAATAACAGATACGCAGTATTTT. The variable domain in full, with the rest retrieved from reference TRBV30 and TRBJ2-3, is SQTIHQWPATLVQPVGSPLSLECTVEGTSNPNLYWYRQAAGRGLQLLFYSVGIGQISSEVPQNLSASRPQDRQFILSSKKLLLSDSGFYLCAWSVSRGRITDTQYFGPGTRLTVL.

In its sample, this clone was seen a few times. V and J are TRBV28 and TRBJ2-2; 14 positions match TRBD2. Trimming at V came to 5 bases and at J to 7 bases, leaving 9 bases not matched to a gene. Germline V lookup: CDR1 MDHEN, CDR2 SYDVKM. The CDR3 length is 17 residues. DNA for the CDR3: TGTGCCAGCAGTCGTACCGGGACTAGCGGGAGACACGGGGAGCTGTTTTTT. Protein product: CASSRTGTSGRHGELFF.

The CDR3 sequence: CASSLGALLHEQFF. The CDR3 coding sequence is TGCGCCAGCAGCTTGGGCGCCCTACTCCATGAGCAGTTCTTC. V gene TRBV5-1 combines with J gene TRBJ2-1; D is unresolved. Trimming removed 0 bases from V and 8 bases from J, with 12 bases in between. Per germline, CDR1 SGHRS and CDR2 YFSETQ. The CDR3 runs to 14 residues. The full variable domain, completed using reference TRBV5-1 and TRBJ2-1, is KAGVTQTPRYLIKTRGQQVTLSCSPISGHRSVSWYQQTPGQGLQFLFEYFSETQRNKGNFPGRFSGRQFSNSRSEMNVSTLELGDSALYLCASSLGALLHEQFFGPGTRLTVL.

This clone has just one count. The chain carries TRBV29-1 and TRBJ2-7; D may be TRBD2 (6 bases). The CDR3 is made up of 14 amino acids. Germline loops: CDR1 SQVTM, CDR2 ANQGSEA. V was pared by 4 bases and J by 3 bases, with 16 bases between. Here the CDR3 DNA reads TGCAGCGTTGTACCGTCTAGCGCGGTCTACGAGCAGTACTTC. Its translation: CSVVPSSAVYEQYF.

This clone was recorded only once. The genes are TRBV5-8 and TRBJ1-1; possible D gene TRBD1, 5 bases. Germline CDR1 SGHTS, CDR2 YDEGEE. Trimming pared 2 bases from V and 1 base from J, leaving 6 bases between. The CDR3 has 13 residues. CDR3 loop: CASSLQANTEAFF. The DNA for the CDR3 is TGTGCCAGCAGCTTACAGGCGAACACTGAAGCTTTCTTT. The full variable domain, its missing parts supplied by reference TRBV5-8 and TRBJ1-1, is EAGVTQSPTHLIKTRGQQATLRCSPISGHTSVYWYQQALGLGLQFLLWYDEGEERNRGNFPPRFSGRQFPNYSSELNVNALELEDSALYLCASSLQANTEAFFGQGTRLTVV.

CDR3 sequence: CASGRWRTDTDTQYF. CDR3 bases: TGTGCCAGCGGTCGGTGGAGGACGGACACAGATACGCAGTATTTT. The chain carries TRBV2 and TRBJ2-3; a weak D match, TRBD2 (5 bases). Germline V lookup: CDR1 SNHLY, CDR2 FYNNEI. The CDR3 covers 15 residues. Trimming stripped 8 bases from V and 2 bases from J, with 17 bases between.

Here the CDR3 DNA reads TGTGCCATCAGTGGTACAAACCAAGAGACCCAGTACTTC. It codes for CAISGTNQETQYF. This rearrangement joins TRBV10-3 to TRBJ2-5; no definite D call. The V end was cut by 4 bases, the J end by 0 bases, with 6 bases between. Germline V gene sequence: CDR1 ENHRY, CDR2 SYGVKD. The CDR3 extends over 13 amino acids.

The chain links TRBV5-4 to TRBJ2-7; 10 bases map to TRBD2. V was clipped by 1 base and J by 5 bases; unmatched bases: 9. Germline CDR1 reads SGHNT; CDR2 reads YYREEE (reference sequence). This CDR3 has 16 residues. CDR3 in amino acids: CASSLPGASGSDEQYF. The CDR3 DNA follows: TGTGCCAGCAGCTTGCCCGGGGCTAGCGGGAGCGACGAGCAGTACTTC.

The chain is built from TRBV6-5 and TRBJ2-7; 12 positions match TRBD2. The germline gives CDR1 MNHEY, CDR2 SVGAGI. V gave up 6 bases and J gave up 2 bases; unmatched junction bases: 5. The length of the CDR3 is 15 residues. For the CDR3, the DNA is TGTGCCAGCAGCGACTCTAGCGGGAGGGCCTACGAGCAGTACTTC. Translation: CASSDSSGRAYEQYF.

This chain joins TRBV29-1 and TRBJ1-4; TRBD1 agrees at 9 bases. This CDR3 contains 16 residues. Germline assignment: CDR1 SQVTM and CDR2 ANQGSEA. With 7 bases clipped from V and 8 bases from J, the junction kept 17 bases outside the gene matches. The CDR3 sequence: CSALYGQGRVGEKLFF. CDR3 sequence (DNA): TGCAGCGCCTTATATGGACAGGGGAGAGTGGGGGAAAAACTGTTTTTT.